The 3 T cell receptor beta chains below all came from one sample that was sequenced in a study of T cell repertoires in cytomegalovirus infection. Via MiXCR, TCRdb re-called the reads, giving one row per CDR3 protein. Of 450,000 to 650,000 distinct CDR3 sequences in the sample, around a quarter are singletons; the top ten hold around 13%. The sample comprised PBMCs. Receptors were obtained from a human donor in good health (CMV status not recorded). Some clones in this sample may be carry-over from other donors' samples.

V gene TRBV11-2 combines with J gene TRBJ2-1, with D uncertain. Germline CDR1 is SGHAT and CDR2 is FQNNGV. The CDR3 is 14 amino acids. Trimming removed 0 bases from V and 9 bases from J, with 12 bases in between. CDR3 DNA: TGTGCCAGCAGCTTAGATCCCCAAGGCGGTGAGCAGTTCTTC. This sequence encodes CASSLDPQGGEQFF.

The chain employs TRBV13 and TRBJ2-1; 9 bases align to TRBD2. Germline CDR1 is PRHDT and CDR2 is FYEKMQ (reference sequence). V was pared by 4 bases and J by 0 bases, with 13 bases of the junction left unmatched. This CDR3 has 19 residues. The CDR3, as DNA: TGTGCCAGCAGCTCGACTAGCGGAGAAAGCCGGTCCTCCTACAATGAGCAGTTCTTC. Translating gives CASSSTSGESRSSYNEQFF.

For the CDR3, the DNA is TGTGCCAGCACCATGAAGGGGGCTTCAGCTGGCTACACCTTC. Protein sequence: CASTMKGASAGYTF. This chain joins TRBV12-3 or TRBV12-4 and TRBJ1-2; 7 bases align to TRBD1. CDR3 length: 14 amino acids. The junction had 12 bases not matched to a gene; V was cut back by 7 bases and J by 7 bases.